These 20 T cell receptor beta chains were all obtained from the same sample, sequenced in a study of PD-L1 blockade in urothelial cancer. Generated by immunoSEQ multiplex PCR, the TCRdb table keeps only in-frame clones and is missing some. The sample has around 21,000 clones; around four fifths are singletons. The time point: peripheral blood 6 weeks after treatment start. The sequenced sample was PBMCs, obtained around atezolizumab (anti-PD-L1) treatment. The receptor set was obtained from a man aged 50-60 years with urothelial cancer.

V is TRBV12-5 and J is TRBJ2-5; 8 bases match TRBD2. J lost 3 bases, V lost 2 bases, and 2 bases had no gene match. In germline, CDR1 is LGHNT, CDR2 FRNRAP. This CDR3 has 14 amino acids. The CDR3 coding sequence is TGTGCTAGTGGTTTGTGGCGGGGGGAAGAGACCCAGTACTTC. This translates into CASGLWRGEETQYF.

The chain has TRBV5-1 and TRBJ2-7, with 7 positions matching TRBD1. Germline CDR1 and CDR2: SGHRS and YFSETQ. The CDR3 has 14 amino acids. V was pared by 4 bases and J by 0 bases, with 4 bases of the junction left unmatched. As DNA, the CDR3 is TGCGCCAGCAGCATCGCAGGGGGCTCCTACGAGCAGTACGTC. Translation: CASSIAGGSYEQYV.

This sequence joins TRBV27 and TRBJ2-7; D perhaps matches TRBD2 (5 bases). The CDR3 covers 15 residues. Germline CDR1 and CDR2: MNHEY and SMNVEV (reference sequence). V was shortened by 2 bases and J by 3 bases, with 14 bases between the two germline ends. CDR3 DNA: TGTGCCAGCAGTTTACTAGGGAGTTTTGACTACGAGCAGTACTTC. Its protein product is CASSLLGSFDYEQYF.

This sequence joins TRBV7-9 and TRBJ2-5; D gene ambiguous. The germline V gene encodes CDR1 SEHNR and CDR2 FQNEAQ (reference sequence). Deletions cut 6 bases from V and 0 bases from J, with 5 bases between. This CDR3 is built from 12 residues. CDR3: CASRLYQETQYF. CDR3 nucleotide sequence: TGTGCCAGCAGACTGTACCAAGAGACCCAGTACTTC.

The CDR3 nucleotides are TGTGCCAGCAGAAGACTAGCGGGGGGTTCCTACAATGAGCAGTTCTTC. Translated, it gives CASRRLAGGSYNEQFF. The genes are TRBV2 and TRBJ2-1, with 13 bases fitting TRBD2. V lost 6 bases to trimming and J lost 1 base; unmatched junction nucleotides: 3. The germline V gene has CDR1 SNHLY and CDR2 FYNNEI. This CDR3 has 16 amino acids. Supplemented by reference TRBV2 and TRBJ2-1, the full variable domain reads EPEVTQTPSHQVTQMGQEVILRCVPISNHLYFYWYRQILGQKVEFLVSFYNNEISEKSEIFDDQFSVERPDGSNFTLKIRSTKLEDSAMYFCASRRLAGGSYNEQFFGPGTRLTVL.

This clone has more than one count but fewer than ten. The CDR3 region has the DNA TGTGCCAGCCCCCCCGAGGACAGTGAGTCAAGTGAGCAGTTCTTC. Translation: CASPPEDSESSEQFF. The chain employs TRBV6-1 and TRBJ2-1, with D perhaps matching TRBD1 (6 bases). The V gene's germline CDR1 is MNHNS and CDR2 SASEGT. V dropped 8 bases and J dropped 9 bases, with 23 bases sitting between them. This CDR3 is built from 15 residues.

The chain is built from TRBV11-3 and TRBJ2-2; D uncertain. Germline loops: CDR1 SGHNT, CDR2 YENEEA. The CDR3 has 13 amino acids. Trimming removed 5 bases at V and 6 bases at J, with 10 bases between. Here the CDR3 DNA reads TGTGCCAGCAGCCTACGCCCGGCCGGGGAGCTGTTTTTT. It encodes CASSLRPAGELFF. Supplemented by reference TRBV11-3 and TRBJ2-2, the full variable domain reads EAGVVQSPRYKIIEKKQPVAFWCNPISGHNTLYWYLQNLGQGPELLIRYENEEAVDDSQLPKDRFSAERLKGVDSTLKIQPAELGDSAVYLCASSLRPAGELFFGEGSRLTVL.

The V and J genes are TRBV5-6 and TRBJ1-5; D perhaps matches TRBD1 (5 bases). CDR1 is SGHDT and CDR2 is YYEEEE in the germline V gene. This CDR3 is built from 13 residues. V lost 4 bases, J lost 3 bases, and 8 bases lay in between. CDR3 amino acids: CASSGRDNQPQHF. The CDR3 DNA reads TGTGCCAGCAGCGGCAGGGACAATCAGCCCCAGCATTTT.

J is TRBJ1-2 and V is TRBV30, with D uncertain. The CDR3 sequence is 13 residues long. The germline CDR1 and CDR2 sequences are GTSNPN and SVGIG (reference sequence). The V end was cut by 0 bases, the J end by 5 bases, with 10 bases between. The CDR3 is CAWSVGLGYGYTF. For the CDR3, the DNA is TGTGCCTGGAGTGTAGGACTAGGGTATGGCTACACCTTC.

This chain links TRBV28 with TRBJ1-1, with a weak D call TRBD1 (6 bases). CDR3 length equals 15 residues. V was pared by 4 bases and J by 0 bases, with 12 bases between. Germline loops: CDR1 MDHEN, CDR2 SYDVKM. CDR3 sequence: CASSSTDRLNTEAFF. The CDR3 DNA reads as TGTGCCAGCAGTTCTACCGACAGGCTGAACACTGAAGCTTTCTTT.

The chain employs TRBV19 and TRBJ1-4; 11 bases fit TRBD1. The CDR3 length is 16 residues. V dropped 6 bases and J dropped 5; count of bases not matched to a gene: 8. Germline V gene lookup returns CDR1 LNHDA and CDR2 SQIVND (reference sequence). CDR3 coding DNA: TGTGCCAGTAGGCCTCCGGACAGGGGGCGAAATGAAAAACTGTTTTTT. Protein product: CASRPPDRGRNEKLFF.

The V call is TRBV19, the J call TRBJ2-1, with 8 bases identical to TRBD2. The CDR3 runs 17 residues. Per germline, CDR1 LNHDA and CDR2 SQIVND (reference sequence). With V trimmed by 0 bases and J by 5 bases, 9 bases remained unmatched. DNA for the CDR3: TGTGCCAGTAGTATAGATCCCGCGGGGGGAGGTAACAATGAGCAGTTCTTC. Its protein product is CASSIDPAGGGNNEQFF.

This clone was found a few times. The chain employs TRBV21-1 and TRBJ2-3; no DNA check was done on the table's D call, TRBD1. TRBV21-1 is given as a pseudogene. This CDR3 spans 13 amino acids. CDR3 sequence: CASTRSRTDTQYF. The CDR3, as DNA: TGTGCCAGCACCAGGTCGCGCACAGATACGCAGTATTTT.

The table lists this clone with a count of one. The chain carries TRBV7-2 and TRBJ2-5; 8 bases match TRBD2. This CDR3 comprises 15 residues. CDR1 and CDR2 from the germline V gene are SGHTA and FQGNSA. After removal of 0 bases from V and 2 bases from J, the junction contained 2 bases not matched to a gene. CDR3 residues: CASSLASGAQETQYF. The CDR3 DNA reads TGTGCCAGCAGCTTAGCTAGCGGGGCTCAAGAGACCCAGTACTTC.

The chain employs TRBV5-6 and TRBJ2-5, with 9 positions matching TRBD1. CDR1 is SGHDT and CDR2 is YYEEEE in the germline V gene. The CDR3 is 15 amino acids. V lost 3 bases and J lost 1; bases outside the gene matches: 4. This chain's CDR3 is CASSSQDRGQETQYF. Written as DNA, the CDR3 is TGTGCCAGCAGCTCCCAGGACAGGGGCCAAGAGACCCAGTACTTC.

V usage is TRBV28 and J usage is TRBJ2-7, with 7 positions matching TRBD2. In germline, CDR1 is MDHEN, CDR2 SYDVKM. With V trimmed by 3 bases and J by 9 bases, 8 bases remained unmatched. The CDR3 sequence is 13 residues long. CDR3 nucleotides: TGTGCCAGCAGTTTTCCGGGAGGATTAGGGCAGTACGTC. Translating it yields CASSFPGGLGQYV.

J is TRBJ2-7 and V is TRBV5-1; TRBD2 matches 9 bases. This CDR3 has 16 amino acids. Germline V lookup: CDR1 SGHRS, CDR2 YFSETQ. With V trimmed by 0 bases and J by 0 bases, 4 bases remained unmatched. CDR3 sequence: CASSLGTSASSYEQYV. The CDR3 DNA reads TGCGCCAGCAGCTTGGGGACTAGCGCCAGCTCCTACGAGCAGTACGTC.

CDR3 loop: CASSLVEGTGNQPQHF. CDR3 DNA: TGTGCCAGCAGCTTAGTAGAGGGGACAGGCAATCAGCCCCAGCATTTT. The rearrangement uses TRBV7-8 and TRBJ1-5, with TRBD1 matching 7 bases. CDR3 length: 16 amino acids. J lost 2 bases, V lost 1 base, and 5 bases had no gene match. Germline CDR1 and CDR2: SGHVS and FQNEAQ.

A word on this clone: The same CDR3 arises from other DNA sequences in this sample as well. The rearrangement joins TRBV5-6 to TRBJ2-1, with D perhaps matching TRBD1 (6 bases). The CDR3 length is 15 residues. Germline lookup yields CDR1 SGHDT and CDR2 YYEEEE. V was cut by 2 bases and J by 0 bases, with 9 bases left in between. CDR3 residues: CASSFGQISYNEQFF. The CDR3 DNA sequence: TGTGCCAGCAGCTTCGGACAGATCTCCTACAATGAGCAGTTCTTC.

The chain links TRBV5-1 to TRBJ2-6; D gene uncertain. From germline, CDR1 is SGHRS and CDR2 YFSETQ. The V and J ends lost 6 bases and 2 bases respectively, with 6 bases between them. The CDR3 consists of 13 residues. The CDR3 DNA reads as TGCGCCAGCACCCCCACTGGGGCCAACGTCCTGACTTTC. Protein: CASTPTGANVLTF.